The source of this T cell receptor (beta chain) is a study of identical twins. This clonotype was recorded at least ten times. Its antigen remains unidentified. The authors used template switching to add a universal primer site and gave cDNA unique molecular identifiers. In TCRdb, the 5' RACE reads were re-called with MiXCR into one record per CDR3 protein. The sample includes about 220,000 distinct CDR3 sequences, about a tenth of them seen just once. In every case, the donor was a healthy Caucasian. The ends were cut back, 4 bases at V and 2 bases at J, with 12 bases in the middle. The CDR3 consists of 14 residues. Findings of the study overall: Cord blood's abundant beta clonotypes had fewer insertions, unlike memory repertoires. Within beta out-of-frame sequences, the excess sharing observed between twins was weaker.

This chain connects TRBV12-3 or TRBV12-4 to TRBJ2-7, with a tentative D call TRBD2 (6 bases). This TCR was sampled from a woman under 30 in good health. Sequencing input: memory (CD45RO+) T cells sorted from blood. CDR3 sequence (DNA): TGTGCCAGCAGTTGGAATAGCGGACCCTACGAGCAGTACTTC. It encodes CASSWNSGPYEQYF.